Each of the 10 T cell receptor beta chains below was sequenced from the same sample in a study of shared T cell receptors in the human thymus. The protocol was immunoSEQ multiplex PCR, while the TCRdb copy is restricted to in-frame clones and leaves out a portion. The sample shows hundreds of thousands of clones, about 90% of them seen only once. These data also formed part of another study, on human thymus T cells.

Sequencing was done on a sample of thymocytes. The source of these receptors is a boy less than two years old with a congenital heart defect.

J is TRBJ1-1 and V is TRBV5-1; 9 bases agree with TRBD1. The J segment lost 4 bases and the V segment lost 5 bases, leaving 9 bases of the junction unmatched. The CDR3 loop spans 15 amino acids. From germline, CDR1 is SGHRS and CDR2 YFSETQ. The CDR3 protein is CASRNRDREGTEAFF. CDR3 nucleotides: TGCGCCAGCAGAAATAGGGACAGGGAGGGCACTGAAGCTTTCTTT. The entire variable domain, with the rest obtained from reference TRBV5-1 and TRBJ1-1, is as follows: KAGVTQTPRYLIKTRGQQVTLSCSPISGHRSVSWYQQTPGQGLQFLFEYFSETQRNKGNFPGRFSGRQFSNSRSEMNVSTLELGDSALYLCASRNRDREGTEAFFGQGTRLTVV.

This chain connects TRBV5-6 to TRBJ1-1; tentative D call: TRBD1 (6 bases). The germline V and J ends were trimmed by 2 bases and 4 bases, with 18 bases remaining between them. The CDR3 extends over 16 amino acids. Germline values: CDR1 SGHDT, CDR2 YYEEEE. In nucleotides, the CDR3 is TGTGCCAGCAGCTTAAAACCCCGGGACATCAGCACTGAAGCTTTCTTT. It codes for CASSLKPRDISTEAFF. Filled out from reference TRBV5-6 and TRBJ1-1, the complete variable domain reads DAGVTQSPTHLIKTRGQQVTLRCSPKSGHDTVSWYQQALGQGPQFIFQYYEEEERQRGNFPDRFSGHQFPNYSSELNVNALLLGDSALYLCASSLKPRDISTEAFFGQGTRLTVV.

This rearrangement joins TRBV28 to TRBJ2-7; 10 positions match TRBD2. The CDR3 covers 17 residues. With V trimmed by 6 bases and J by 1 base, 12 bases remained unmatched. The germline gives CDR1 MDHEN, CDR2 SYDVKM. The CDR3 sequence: CASSRSGRASLSYEQYF. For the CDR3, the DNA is TGTGCCAGCAGCCGGAGCGGGAGGGCCTCCTTATCCTACGAGCAGTACTTC.

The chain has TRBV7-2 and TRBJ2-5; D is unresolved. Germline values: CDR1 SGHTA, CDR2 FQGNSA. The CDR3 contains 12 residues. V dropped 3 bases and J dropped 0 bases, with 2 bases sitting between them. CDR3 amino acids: CASSFNQETQYF. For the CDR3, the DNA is TGTGCCAGCAGCTTCAACCAAGAGACCCAGTACTTC.

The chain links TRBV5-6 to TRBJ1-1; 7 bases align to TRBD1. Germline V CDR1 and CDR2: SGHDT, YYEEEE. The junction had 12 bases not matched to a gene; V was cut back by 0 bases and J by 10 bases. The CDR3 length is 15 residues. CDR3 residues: CASSLATTGRLRAFF. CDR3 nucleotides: TGTGCCAGCAGCTTGGCGACGACAGGGCGGTTGAGAGCTTTCTTT.

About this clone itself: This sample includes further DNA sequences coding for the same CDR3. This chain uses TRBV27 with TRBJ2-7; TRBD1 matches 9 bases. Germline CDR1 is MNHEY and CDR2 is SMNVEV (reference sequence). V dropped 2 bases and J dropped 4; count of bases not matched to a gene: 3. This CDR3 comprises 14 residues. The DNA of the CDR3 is TGTGCCAGCAGTTTAGGGACAGGGAGTTACGAGCAGTACTTC. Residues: CASSLGTGSYEQYF.

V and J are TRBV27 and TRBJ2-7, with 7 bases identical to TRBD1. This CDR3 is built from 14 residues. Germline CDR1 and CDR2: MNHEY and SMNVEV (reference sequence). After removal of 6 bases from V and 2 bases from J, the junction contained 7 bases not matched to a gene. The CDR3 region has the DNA TGTGCCAGCAGCCTACGGGACAGAACCTACGAGCAGTACTTC. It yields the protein CASSLRDRTYEQYF.

Here the CDR3 reads CASSWFPGHTEAFF. In DNA form, the CDR3 reads TGTGCCAGCAGTTGGTTTCCAGGGCACACTGAAGCTTTCTTT. This rearrangement joins TRBV27 to TRBJ1-1; TRBD1 might be the D (5 bases). The CDR3 runs to 14 residues. CDR1 MNHEY and CDR2 SMNVEV come from the germline V gene (reference sequence). The V gene lost 4 bases and the J gene lost 3 bases, with 12 bases spanning the gap.

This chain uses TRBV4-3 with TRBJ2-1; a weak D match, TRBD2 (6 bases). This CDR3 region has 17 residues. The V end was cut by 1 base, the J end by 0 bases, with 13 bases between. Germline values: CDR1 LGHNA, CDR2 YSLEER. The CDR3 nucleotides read TGCGCCAGCAGCCAAGGGGTCGACGGGAGCTCCTACAATGAGCAGTTCTTC. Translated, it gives CASSQGVDGSSYNEQFF.

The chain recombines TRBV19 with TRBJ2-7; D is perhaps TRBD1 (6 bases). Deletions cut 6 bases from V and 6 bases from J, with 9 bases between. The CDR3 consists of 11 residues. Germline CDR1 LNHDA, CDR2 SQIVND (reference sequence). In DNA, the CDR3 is TGTGCCAGTAGACAGGGTTCCGAGCAGTACTTC. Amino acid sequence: CASRQGSEQYF.